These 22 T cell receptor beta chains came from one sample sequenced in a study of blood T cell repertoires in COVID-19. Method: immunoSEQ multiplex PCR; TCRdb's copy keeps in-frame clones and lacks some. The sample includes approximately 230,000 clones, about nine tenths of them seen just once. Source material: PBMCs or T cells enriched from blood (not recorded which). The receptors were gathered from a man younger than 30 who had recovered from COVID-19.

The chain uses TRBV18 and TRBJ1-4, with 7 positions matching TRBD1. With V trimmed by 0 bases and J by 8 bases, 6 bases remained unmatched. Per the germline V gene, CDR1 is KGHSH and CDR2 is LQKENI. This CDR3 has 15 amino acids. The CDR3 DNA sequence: TGTGCCAGCTCACCACCGGGCAGGGGGAGCGAAAAACTGTTTTTT. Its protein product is CASSPPGRGSEKLFF. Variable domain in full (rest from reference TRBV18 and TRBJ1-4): NAGVMQNPRHLVRRRGQEARLRCSPMKGHSHVYWYRQLPEEGLKFMVYLQKENIIDESGMPKERFSAEFPKEGPSILRIQQVVRGDSAAYFCASSPPGRGSEKLFFGSGTQLSVL.

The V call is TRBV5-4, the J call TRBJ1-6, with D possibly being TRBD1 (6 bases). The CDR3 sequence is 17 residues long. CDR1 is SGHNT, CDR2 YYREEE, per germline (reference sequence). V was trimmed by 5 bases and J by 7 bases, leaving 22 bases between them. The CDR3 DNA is TGTGCCAGCAGGATGACCACAGGGTCTCGGAGGAATTCACCCCTCCACTTT. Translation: CASRMTTGSRRNSPLHF. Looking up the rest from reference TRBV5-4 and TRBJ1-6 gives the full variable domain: ETGVTQSPTHLIKTRGQQVTLRCSSQSGHNTVSWYQQALGQGPQFIFQYYREEENGRGNFPPRFSGLQFPNYSSELNVNALELDDSALYLCASRMTTGSRRNSPLHFGNGTRLTVT.

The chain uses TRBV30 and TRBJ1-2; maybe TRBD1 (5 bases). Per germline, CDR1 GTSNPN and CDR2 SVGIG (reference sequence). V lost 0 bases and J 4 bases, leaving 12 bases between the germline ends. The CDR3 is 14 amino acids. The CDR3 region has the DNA TGTGCCTGGAGTGTAGGGTCAGGGCTCTATGGCTACACCTTC. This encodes CAWSVGSGLYGYTF.

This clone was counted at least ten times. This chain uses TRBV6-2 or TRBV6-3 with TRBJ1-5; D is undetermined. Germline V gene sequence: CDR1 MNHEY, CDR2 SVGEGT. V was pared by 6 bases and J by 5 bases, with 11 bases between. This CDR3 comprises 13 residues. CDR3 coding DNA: TGTGCCAGCAGCACCCGGGAACATCAGCCCCAGCATTTT. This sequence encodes CASSTREHQPQHF.

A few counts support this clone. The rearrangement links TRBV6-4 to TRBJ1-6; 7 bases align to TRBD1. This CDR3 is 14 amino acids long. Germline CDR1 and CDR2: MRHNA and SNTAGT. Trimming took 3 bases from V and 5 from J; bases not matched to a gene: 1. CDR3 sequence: CASSEGTDNSPLHF. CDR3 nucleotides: TGTGCCAGCAGTGAAGGGACAGATAATTCACCCCTCCACTTT.

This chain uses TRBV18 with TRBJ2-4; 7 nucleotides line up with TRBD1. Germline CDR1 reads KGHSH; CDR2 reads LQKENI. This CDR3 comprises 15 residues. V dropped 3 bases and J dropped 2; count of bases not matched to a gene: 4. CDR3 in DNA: TGTGCCAGCTCACCGGGACAGCGGACCAAAAACATTCAGTACTTC. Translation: CASSPGQRTKNIQYF. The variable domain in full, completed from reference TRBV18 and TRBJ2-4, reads NAGVMQNPRHLVRRRGQEARLRCSPMKGHSHVYWYRQLPEEGLKFMVYLQKENIIDESGMPKERFSAEFPKEGPSILRIQQVVRGDSAAYFCASSPGQRTKNIQYFGAGTRLSVL.

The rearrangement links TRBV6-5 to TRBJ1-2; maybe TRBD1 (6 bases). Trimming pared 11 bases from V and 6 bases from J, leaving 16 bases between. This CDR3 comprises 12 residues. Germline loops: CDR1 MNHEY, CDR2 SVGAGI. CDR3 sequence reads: CACHDRQHGYTF. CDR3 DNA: TGTGCCTGCCACGACAGGCAACATGGCTACACCTTC.

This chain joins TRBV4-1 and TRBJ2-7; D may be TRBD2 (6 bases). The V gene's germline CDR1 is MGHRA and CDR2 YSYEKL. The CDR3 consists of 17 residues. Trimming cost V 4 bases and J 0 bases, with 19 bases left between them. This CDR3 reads CASSPFYERAHSYEQYF. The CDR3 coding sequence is TGCGCCAGCAGCCCCTTTTATGAGCGGGCACACTCCTACGAGCAGTACTTC.

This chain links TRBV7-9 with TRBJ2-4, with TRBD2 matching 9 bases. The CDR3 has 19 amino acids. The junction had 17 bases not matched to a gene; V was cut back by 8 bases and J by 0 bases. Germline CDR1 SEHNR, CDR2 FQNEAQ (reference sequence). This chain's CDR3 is CASDRETSGSPIAKNIQYF. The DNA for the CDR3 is TGTGCCAGCGATAGGGAGACTAGCGGAAGTCCAATAGCCAAAAACATTCAGTACTTC.

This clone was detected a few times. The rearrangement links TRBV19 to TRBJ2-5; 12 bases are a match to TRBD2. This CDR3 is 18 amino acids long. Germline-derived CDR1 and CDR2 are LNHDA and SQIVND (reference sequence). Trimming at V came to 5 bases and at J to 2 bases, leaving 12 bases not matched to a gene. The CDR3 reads CASSPDLPGLAGQETQYF. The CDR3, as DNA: TGTGCCAGTAGTCCCGACCTCCCCGGACTAGCGGGGCAAGAGACCCAGTACTTC.

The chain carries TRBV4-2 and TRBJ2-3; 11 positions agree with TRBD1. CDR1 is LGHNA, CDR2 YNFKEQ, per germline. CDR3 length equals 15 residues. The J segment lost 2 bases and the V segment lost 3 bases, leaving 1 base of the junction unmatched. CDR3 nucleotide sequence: TGTGCCAGCAGCCAGGGACAGGGGGACACAGATACGCAGTATTTT. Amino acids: CASSQGQGDTDTQYF.

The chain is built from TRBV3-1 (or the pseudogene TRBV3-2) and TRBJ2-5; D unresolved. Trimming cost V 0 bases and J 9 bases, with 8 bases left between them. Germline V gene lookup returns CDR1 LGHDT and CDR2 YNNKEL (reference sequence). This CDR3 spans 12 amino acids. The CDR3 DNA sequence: TGTGCCAGCAGCCAAGACGACTTTGCCCAGTACTTC. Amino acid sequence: CASSQDDFAQYF.

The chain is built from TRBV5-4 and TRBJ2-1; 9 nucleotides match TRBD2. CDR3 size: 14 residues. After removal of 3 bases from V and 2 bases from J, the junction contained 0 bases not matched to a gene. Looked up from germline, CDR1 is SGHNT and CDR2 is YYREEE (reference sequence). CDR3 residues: CASSSSGTYNEQFF. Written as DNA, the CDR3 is TGTGCCAGCAGCTCTAGCGGGACCTACAATGAGCAGTTCTTC. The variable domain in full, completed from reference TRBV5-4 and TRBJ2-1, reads ETGVTQSPTHLIKTRGQQVTLRCSSQSGHNTVSWYQQALGQGPQFIFQYYREEENGRGNFPPRFSGLQFPNYSSELNVNALELDDSALYLCASSSSGTYNEQFFGPGTRLTVL.

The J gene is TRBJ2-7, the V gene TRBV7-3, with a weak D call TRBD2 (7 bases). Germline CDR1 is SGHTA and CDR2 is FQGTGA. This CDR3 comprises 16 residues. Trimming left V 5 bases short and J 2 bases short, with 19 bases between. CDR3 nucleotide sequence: TGTGCCAGCAGCCTCGCCGCGGGGGCTTCGACCTACGAGCAGTACTTC. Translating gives CASSLAAGASTYEQYF.

This CDR3 reads CASSITGGDTEAFF. CDR3 DNA: TGTGCCAGCTCCATTACAGGGGGCGACACTGAAGCTTTCTTT. The genes are TRBV18 and TRBJ1-1, with 9 bases lining up with TRBD1. The junction had 5 bases not matched to a gene; V was cut back by 6 bases and J by 3 bases. Germline CDR1 is KGHSH and CDR2 is LQKENI. CDR3 length equals 14 residues.

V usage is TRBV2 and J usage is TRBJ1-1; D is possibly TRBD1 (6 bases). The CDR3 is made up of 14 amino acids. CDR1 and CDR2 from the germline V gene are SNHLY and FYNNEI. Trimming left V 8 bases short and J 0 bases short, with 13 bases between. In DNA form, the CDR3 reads TGTGCCAGCCTCCCAGGACAGCTGAACACTGAAGCTTTCTTT. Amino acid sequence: CASLPGQLNTEAFF. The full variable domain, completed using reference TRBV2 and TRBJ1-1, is EPEVTQTPSHQVTQMGQEVILRCVPISNHLYFYWYRQILGQKVEFLVSFYNNEISEKSEIFDDQFSVERPDGSNFTLKIRSTKLEDSAMYFCASLPGQLNTEAFFGQGTRLTVV.

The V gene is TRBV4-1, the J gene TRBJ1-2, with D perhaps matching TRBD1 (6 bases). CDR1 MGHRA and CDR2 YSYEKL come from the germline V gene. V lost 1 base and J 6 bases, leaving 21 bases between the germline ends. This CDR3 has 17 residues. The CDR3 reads CASSQASRAGAGDGYTF. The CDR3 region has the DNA TGCGCCAGCAGCCAAGCTTCGCGGGCAGGGGCCGGGGATGGCTACACCTTC.

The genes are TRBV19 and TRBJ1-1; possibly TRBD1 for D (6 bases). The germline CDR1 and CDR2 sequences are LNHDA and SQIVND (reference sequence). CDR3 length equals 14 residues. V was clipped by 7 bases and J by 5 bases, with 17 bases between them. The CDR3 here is CASIVGGARTEAFF. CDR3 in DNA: TGTGCCAGTATCGTCGGGGGGGCGAGAACTGAAGCTTTCTTT. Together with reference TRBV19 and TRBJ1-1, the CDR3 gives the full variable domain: DGGITQSPKYLFRKEGQNVTLSCEQNLNHDAMYWYRQDPGQGLRLIYYSQIVNDFQKGDIAEGYSVSREKKESFPLTVTSAQKNPTAFYLCASIVGGARTEAFFGQGTRLTVV.

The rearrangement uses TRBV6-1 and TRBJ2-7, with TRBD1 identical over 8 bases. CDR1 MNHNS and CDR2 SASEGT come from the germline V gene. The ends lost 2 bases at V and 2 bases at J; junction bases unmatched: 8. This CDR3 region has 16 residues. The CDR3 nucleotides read TGTGCCAGCAGTGAATCATTTCGGGACAGGACCTACGAGCAGTACTTC. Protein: CASSESFRDRTYEQYF.

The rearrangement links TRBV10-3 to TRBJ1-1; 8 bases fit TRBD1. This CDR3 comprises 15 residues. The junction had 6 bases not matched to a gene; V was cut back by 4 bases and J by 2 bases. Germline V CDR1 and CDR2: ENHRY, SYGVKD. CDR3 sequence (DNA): TGTGCCATCAGTGCCCCGGACAGGGAAAACACTGAAGCTTTCTTT. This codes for CAISAPDRENTEAFF.

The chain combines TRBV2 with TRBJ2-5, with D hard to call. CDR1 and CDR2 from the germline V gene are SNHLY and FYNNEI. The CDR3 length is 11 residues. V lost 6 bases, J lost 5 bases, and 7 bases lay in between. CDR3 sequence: CASSLWETQYF. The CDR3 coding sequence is TGTGCCAGCAGCCTATGGGAGACCCAGTACTTC. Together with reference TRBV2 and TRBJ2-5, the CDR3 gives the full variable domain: EPEVTQTPSHQVTQMGQEVILRCVPISNHLYFYWYRQILGQKVEFLVSFYNNEISEKSEIFDDQFSVERPDGSNFTLKIRSTKLEDSAMYFCASSLWETQYFGPGTRLLVL.

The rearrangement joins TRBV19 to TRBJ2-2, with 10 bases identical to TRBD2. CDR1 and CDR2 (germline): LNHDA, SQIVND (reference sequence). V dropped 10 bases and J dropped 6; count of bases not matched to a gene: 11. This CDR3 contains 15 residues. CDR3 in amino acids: CATLKAGGRSGELFF. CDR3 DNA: TGTGCCACTTTAAAAGCGGGAGGGAGATCCGGGGAGCTGTTTTTT.